This T cell receptor beta chain was identified during a study of sequential checkpoint blockade in melanoma. Germline lookup yields CDR1 SGHKS and CDR2 YYEKEE (reference sequence). This CDR3 is built from 12 residues. Described treatment: randomized to nivolumab then ipilimumab (arm A) or the reverse (arm B). None of the patients previously received DNA-damaging chemotherapy. PBMC sorting kept live CD3+CD8+ cells without CD19 or CD56. The method was immunoSEQ multiplex PCR; TCRdb's version includes in-frame clones alone and lacks a portion of them. This sample has 20,000 or so clones; 75% to 85% occur once, and the top ten carry 35% to 45%. With regard to this clone: One end of the junction is discordant with germline, which a read error may explain.

This specimen consisted of CD8+ T cells sorted from blood (inferred from file names), obtained from a patient given nivolumab and ipilimumab in sequence. The source is a human donor with melanoma. The rearrangement joins TRBV5-5 to TRBJ2-7; a weak D match, TRBD2 (6 bases). The CDR3 here is CASSLGRDRKDF. CDR3 nucleotides: TGTGCCAGCAGCTTGGGGAGGGACCGGAAGGACTTC.